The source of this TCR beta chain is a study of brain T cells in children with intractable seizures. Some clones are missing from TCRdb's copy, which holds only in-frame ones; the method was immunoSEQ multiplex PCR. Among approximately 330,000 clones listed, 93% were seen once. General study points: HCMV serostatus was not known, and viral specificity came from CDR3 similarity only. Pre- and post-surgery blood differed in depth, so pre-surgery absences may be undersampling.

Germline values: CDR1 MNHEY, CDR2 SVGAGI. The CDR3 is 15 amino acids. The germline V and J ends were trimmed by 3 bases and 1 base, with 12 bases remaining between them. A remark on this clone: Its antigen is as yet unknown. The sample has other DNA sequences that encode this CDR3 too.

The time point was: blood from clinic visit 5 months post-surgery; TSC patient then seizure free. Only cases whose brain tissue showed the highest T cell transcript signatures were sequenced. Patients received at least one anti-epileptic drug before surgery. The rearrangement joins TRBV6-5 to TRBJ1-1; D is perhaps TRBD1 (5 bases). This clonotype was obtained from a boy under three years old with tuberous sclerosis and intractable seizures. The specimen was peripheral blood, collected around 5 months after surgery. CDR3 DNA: TGTGCCAGCAGTTATCGGGGCATTAAGAACACTGAAGCTTTCTTT. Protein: CASSYRGIKNTEAFF.